This T cell receptor beta chain was documented in a study of regulatory T cells in long-lasting Graves disease. Overall study results and limits: Persistent disease exhibited a predilection for TRBV28, TRBJ1-2 and TRBJ2-5.

Time point: newly diagnosed GD, antithyroid drugs for less than 3 months. RNA extracted from PBMCs served as the sequencing template. Arm-PCR with iRepertoire HTBI primers amplified the CDR3 regions for these TCR beta libraries. TCRdb reprocessed the multiplex PCR reads with MiXCR, giving one entry per CDR3 protein. The repertoire consists of more than 450,000 distinct CDR3 sequences, with about 12% occurring once and the leading ten covering 7.5% to 9%. The CDR3 sequence is 14 residues long. V was clipped by 7 bases and J by 7 bases, with 17 bases between them. Germline V lookup: CDR1 MNHEY, CDR2 SVGEGT. This clonotype came up many times. Its target is unknown. Another study also made use of these data, one on T cells in Graves' hyperthyroidism and ophthalmopathy. That work adds: Orbital computed tomography and thyroid ultrasound, together with serum TRAb and thyroxine and clinical symptoms, were used for diagnoses.

The gene calls are TRBV6-2 or TRBV6-3 and TRBJ2-1, with unresolved D. The sequence was obtained from a woman aged 25-40 years with Graves disease. The source was peripheral blood mononuclear cells (PBMCs), collected at new diagnosis, from a patient treated with antithyroid drugs. CDR3 residues: CASTSSARGNEQFF. As DNA, the CDR3 is TGTGCCAGCACCTCGAGCGCCAGAGGAAATGAGCAGTTCTTC.